The entry that follows covers one T cell receptor beta chain sequence. What it binds is not known. Each donor was nominally healthy when sampled (though unrecorded immune exposures were likely). The sample originates from a study of cytomegalovirus exposure and HLA in healthy donors. Primers for the PCR totalled 60 Vbeta and 13 Jbeta. Clones were sequenced by immunoSEQ multiplex PCR, and TCRdb holds only the in-frame ones, with some missing. The data contain over 55,000 clones, about four fifths of them singletons. In germline, CDR1 is MDHEN, CDR2 SYDVKM. This CDR3 region has 15 residues. V lost 4 bases and J 5 bases, leaving 14 bases between the germline ends. Study-wide results and caveats: Being productive about 90% or about 30% of the time was typical of most TCR beta V segments in an earlier analysis. A missense variant in DCLRE1C was later tied to TCR beta V- and J-gene trimming. One cluster of highly shared sequence variants probably arose as a sequencing artifact.

The clonotype was recovered from a woman aged 25 to 45 in good health and CMV-seronegative. The genes are TRBV28 and TRBJ1-4; weak D call: TRBD1 (5 bases). Source material: PBMCs. DNA of the CDR3: TGTGCCAGCAGTTACCAGGGATCGAGGAATGAAAAACTGTTTTTT. It is translated as CASSYQGSRNEKLFF.